This T cell receptor (beta chain) was identified in a study of graft-versus-host responses after intestinal transplantation (dated by TCRdb to the early 2020s). Background for the entire study: Recipients received multivisceral, liver-intestinal, or isolated intestinal transplants. All recipients received anti-thymocyte globulin induction followed by maintenance tacrolimus and steroids for around three years. Graft-versus-host and host-versus-graft alloreactive T cell clones were tracked in the graft, circulation and bone marrow after intestinal transplantation using bulk TCR-beta CDR3 sequencing. To identify alloreactive clones, pre-transplant mixed lymphocyte reaction products were sequenced and compared with unstimulated pre-transplant donor and recipient T cells. The cohort enrolled some 25 intestinal transplant recipients including one retransplant, and a few patients lacking pretransplant specimens were excluded. A peak of at least 4% donor T cells among recipient peripheral blood mononuclear cells was the definition used for donor T cell macrochimerism. Rather than going through the commercial service, samples from a few later patients were sequenced in-house on an Illumina MiSeq and processed with MiXCR. Here is what the overall study found, with its caveats: Peak levels of circulating GvH clones were associated with declines in HvG clones early after transplant. In the allografts of patients with donor T cell macrochimerism, GvH to HvG T cell clonal ratios were high. GvH clones were found in recipient bone marrow, and some of the GvH clones appeared earlier in ileal mucosa or blood, which is consistent with an intestinal mucosal origin. The conclusions were limited by the relatively low number and heterogeneity of the intestinal transplant patients.

According to the study, the label for this sample's time point signals: cells obtained before transplantation from donor or recipient. CD3+CD4+ and CD3+CD8+ populations were FACS-sorted from unstimulated pre-transplant donor and recipient cells taken from spleen or lymph nodes. The library was made by the immunoSEQ multiplex PCR assay. For most patients, genomic DNA was isolated using the Qiagen DNeasy Blood and Tissue Kit and was shipped frozen to Adaptive Biotechnologies for TCR sequencing. For most patients, high-throughput TCR-beta CDR3 sequencing of genomic DNA was performed by Adaptive Biotechnologies. The authors' pipeline ran thus. Adaptive's ImmunoSEQ software was the source of the TCR sequencing data for 15 to 20 patients, while a few other patients were processed with MiXCR and VDJtools. To correct CD4 versus CD8 sorting errors, any sequence found in both subsets at a frequency ratio below 5:1 was removed. CDR3 nucleotide sequences shared between donor and recipient were removed because their origin could not be assigned. At least 2-fold expansion over unstimulated cells and a minimum CFSE-low frequency of 0.002% (template counts) or 0.001% (read counts) were required for clones to be classified as alloreactive. Clones detected in sequenced pre-transplant spleen, lymph node, or MLR CFSE-low populations of the donor or recipient were defined as mappable. Cumulative frequency of alloreactive clones was calculated as a percentage of all sequences weighted by copy number. TCRdb holds this immuneACCESS table with in-frame rearrangements only. Some clones are missing; in checked studies, unresolved V genes explain under half, and the rest has no known cause. V, J and clone size are taken as reported in that table, and D and trimming were inferred from the DNA itself. Recorded for this sample are about 92,000 clones; around nine tenths of them occurred a single time. The biggest ten clones account for roughly 5.5% of the sample.

On this clone: No antigen is known for it. The sample holds no much larger clone one base away, and base qualities are not on file.

The germline V gene sets CDR1 to MGHRA and CDR2 to YSYEKL. CDR3 length: 16 amino acids, cysteine to phenylalanine. The entry retains the CDR3 DNA only, 48 bases that are in frame from base 1. Trimming accounts for 0 bases at V and 3 bases at J, while the number of junction bases matched to no gene is 5. Rearrangement joined TRBV4-1 to TRBJ2-1; the central 7 bases match TRBD2. This TCR was sampled from a human donor who received an intestinal transplant. Sequencing was performed on unstimulated CD8+ T cells sorted from spleen or lymph node cells, taken before intestinal transplant. The CDR3 protein sequence reads: CASSQEPAGVYNEQFF. Read as DNA, the sequence is TGCGCCAGCAGCCAAGAACCGGCGGGAGTCTACAATGAGCAGTTCTTC.